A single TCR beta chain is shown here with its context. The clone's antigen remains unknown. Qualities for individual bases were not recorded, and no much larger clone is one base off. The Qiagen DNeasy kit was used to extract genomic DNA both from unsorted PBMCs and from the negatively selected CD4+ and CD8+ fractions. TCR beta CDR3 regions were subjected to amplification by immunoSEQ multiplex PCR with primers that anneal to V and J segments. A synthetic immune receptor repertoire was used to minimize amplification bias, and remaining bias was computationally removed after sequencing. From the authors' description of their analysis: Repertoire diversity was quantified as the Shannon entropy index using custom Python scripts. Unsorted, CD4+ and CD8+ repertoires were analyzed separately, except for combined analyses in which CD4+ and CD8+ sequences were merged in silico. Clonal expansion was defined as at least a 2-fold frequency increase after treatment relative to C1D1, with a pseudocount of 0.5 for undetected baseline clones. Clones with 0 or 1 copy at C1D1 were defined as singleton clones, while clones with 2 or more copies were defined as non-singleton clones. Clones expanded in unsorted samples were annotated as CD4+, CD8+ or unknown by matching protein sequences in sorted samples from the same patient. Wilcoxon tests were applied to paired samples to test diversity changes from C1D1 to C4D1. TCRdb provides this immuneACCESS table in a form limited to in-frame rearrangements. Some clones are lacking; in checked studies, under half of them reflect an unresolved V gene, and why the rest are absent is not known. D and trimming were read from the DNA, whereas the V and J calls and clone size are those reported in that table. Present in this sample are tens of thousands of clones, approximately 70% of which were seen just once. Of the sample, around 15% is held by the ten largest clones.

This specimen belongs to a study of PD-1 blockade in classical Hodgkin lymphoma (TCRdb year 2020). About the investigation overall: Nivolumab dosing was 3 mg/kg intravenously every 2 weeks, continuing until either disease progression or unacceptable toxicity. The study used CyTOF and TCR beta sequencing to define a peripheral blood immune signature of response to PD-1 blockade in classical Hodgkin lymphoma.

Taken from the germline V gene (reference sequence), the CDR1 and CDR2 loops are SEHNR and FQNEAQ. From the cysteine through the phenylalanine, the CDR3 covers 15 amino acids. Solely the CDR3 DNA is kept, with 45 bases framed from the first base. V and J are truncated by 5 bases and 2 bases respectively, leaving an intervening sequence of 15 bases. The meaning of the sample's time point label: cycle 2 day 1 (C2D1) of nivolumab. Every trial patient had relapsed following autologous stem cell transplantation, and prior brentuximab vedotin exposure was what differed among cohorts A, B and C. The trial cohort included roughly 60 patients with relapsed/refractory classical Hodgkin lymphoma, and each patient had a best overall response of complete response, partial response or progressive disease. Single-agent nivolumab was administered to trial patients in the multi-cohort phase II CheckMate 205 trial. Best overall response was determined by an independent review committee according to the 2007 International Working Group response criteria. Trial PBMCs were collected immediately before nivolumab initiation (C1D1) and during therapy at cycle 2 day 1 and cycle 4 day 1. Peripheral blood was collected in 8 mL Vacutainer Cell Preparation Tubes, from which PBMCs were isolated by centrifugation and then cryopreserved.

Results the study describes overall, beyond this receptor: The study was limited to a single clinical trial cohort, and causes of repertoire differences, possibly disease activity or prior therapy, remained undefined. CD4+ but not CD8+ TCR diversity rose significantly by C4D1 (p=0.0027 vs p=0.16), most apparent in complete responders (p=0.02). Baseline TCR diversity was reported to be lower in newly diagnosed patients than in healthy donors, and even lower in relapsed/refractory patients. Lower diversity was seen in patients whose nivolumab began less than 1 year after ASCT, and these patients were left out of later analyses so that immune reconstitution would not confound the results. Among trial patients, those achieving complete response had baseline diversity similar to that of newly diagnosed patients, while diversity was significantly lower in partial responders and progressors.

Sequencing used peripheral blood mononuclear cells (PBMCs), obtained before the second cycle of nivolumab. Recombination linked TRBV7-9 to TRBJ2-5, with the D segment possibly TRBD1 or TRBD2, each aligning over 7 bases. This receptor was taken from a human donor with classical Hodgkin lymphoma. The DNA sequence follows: TGTGCCAGCAGCCTCAGGGGGAGGGGGCAAGAGACCCAGTACTTC. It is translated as CASSLRGRGQETQYF.